Described below is a single T cell receptor (beta chain) sequence and its context. The antigen is unknown. Coverage ceases 3 residues before the CDR3 finishes, and the germline J gene fills in the end. All donors had a single incident cervical HPV16 infection, not prevalent. Cervical HPV DNA detected by MY09/MY11 PCR, typed by dot-blot. The germline V gene encodes CDR1 DFQATT and CDR2 SNEGSKA (reference sequence). The CDR3 sequence is 13 residues long. The germline V and J ends were trimmed by 6 bases and 7 bases, with 16 bases remaining between them. This entry is derived from a study of T cells in women clearing cervical HPV infection. Study results and limitations: Unknown T-cell numbers per sample may underlie the richness differences. Repertoire richness, not evenness, was significantly elevated in CIN3+ cases versus controls.

Measured with immunoSEQ multiplex PCR; TCRdb has only the in-frame clones, and not every one. Reported are around 39,000 clones; the ten largest clones contain around 6.5%. The receptor was derived from a woman aged 18-69 years with a cervical HPV16 infection that either progressed to CIN3+ or cleared (not recorded which). Material for sequencing was blood buffy coat. This rearrangement joins TRBV20-1 to TRBJ2-1, with D maybe TRBD1 (5 bases). The CDR3 sequence: CSAPLGAGNEQFF. CDR3 DNA, as far as it was read: TGCAGTGCCCCCCTTGGGGCTGGGAATGAG.